The 16 T cell receptor beta chains below were found in one sample sequenced in a study of T cell repertoires in cytomegalovirus infection (dated by TCRdb to the late 2010s). Sequencing was performed on an Illumina HiSeq 1500. Using fastp trimming at Q25 and MiXCR clonotype assembly, TCRdb reanalyzed the public sequencing data and kept in-frame beta chains. Here each entry gathers all rows of one CDR3 protein and keeps the most common genes and DNA. The sample contains about 320,000 distinct CDR3 sequences, approximately 9.5% of them found a single time. The ten largest clones represent around 4.5% of the sample. The sequencing sample was made of PBMCs. These TCRs come from a human donor in good health (CMV status not recorded). Some clones in this sample may be carry-over from other donors' samples.

This clonotype was picked up many times. V gene TRBV7-2 combines with J gene TRBJ2-2, with D uncertain. The CDR3 length is 15 residues. Germline V CDR1 and CDR2: SGHTA, FQGNSA. Trimming shortened V by 1 base and J by 5 bases, and 11 bases separated the two germline ends. CDR3 DNA sequence: TGTGCCAGCAGCTTAGTCGGTAGTGGTACCGGGGAGCTGTTTTTT. It is translated as CASSLVGSGTGELFF.

There are many counts of this clonotype. V is TRBV7-2 and J is TRBJ2-1; TRBD2 is a possible D gene (6 bases). CDR3 length: 15 amino acids. V dropped 5 bases and J dropped 4 bases, with 15 bases sitting between them. From germline, CDR1 is SGHTA and CDR2 FQGNSA. The DNA of the CDR3 is TGTGCCAGCAGCACTCTGGGGGGTTTGTACAATGAGCAGTTCTTC. The encoded protein is CASSTLGGLYNEQFF.

This chain uses TRBV6-1 with TRBJ2-7; possible D gene TRBD2, 5 bases. V was cut by 7 bases and J by 3 bases, with 10 bases left in between. This CDR3 is built from 12 residues. From germline, CDR1 is MNHNS and CDR2 SASEGT. The CDR3 region has the DNA TGTGCCAGCACCCAGACTAACTACGAGCAGTACTTC. This translates into CASTQTNYEQYF.

This clonotype was seen a handful of times. This chain uses TRBV5-5 with TRBJ2-1; 13 bases fit TRBD2. V was pared by 6 bases and J by 5 bases, with 8 bases of the junction left unmatched. In germline, CDR1 is SGHKS, CDR2 YYEKEE (reference sequence). This CDR3 comprises 16 residues. CDR3 amino acids: CASTPMGLAGNNEQFF. In DNA, the CDR3 is TGTGCCAGCACCCCGATGGGACTAGCGGGGAACAATGAGCAGTTCTTC.

This clonotype has at least ten counts. The chain employs TRBV3-1 and TRBJ1-1; the D gene is possibly TRBD1 (6 bases). The germline gives CDR1 LGHDT, CDR2 YNNKEL (reference sequence). The CDR3 length is 16 residues. Trimming pared 1 base from V and 4 bases from J, leaving 16 bases between. CDR3 protein: CASSQVSGGWGTEAFF. Written as DNA, the CDR3 is TGTGCCAGCAGCCAAGTGTCGGGGGGCTGGGGCACTGAAGCTTTCTTT.

A few counts support this clonotype. The chain recombines TRBV7-8 with TRBJ2-3; D gene uncertain. CDR1 and CDR2 (germline): SGHVS, FQNEAQ. The CDR3 extends over 15 amino acids. V was clipped by 1 base and J by 1 base, with 9 bases between them. The chain's CDR3 is CASSLEERRTDTQYF. In DNA, the CDR3 is TGTGCCAGCAGCTTAGAGGAGCGACGCACAGATACGCAGTATTTT.

This clonotype occurred a few times. The chain couples TRBV28 to TRBJ2-6, with 9 bases aligning to TRBD2. Losses at the gene ends were 2 bases for V and 1 base for J; bases not matched to a gene: 9. Germline loops: CDR1 MDHEN, CDR2 SYDVKM. The CDR3 length is 19 residues. CDR3 residues: CASSLMVVAGASGANVLTF. CDR3 sequence (DNA): TGTGCCAGCAGTTTAATGGTGGTAGCGGGAGCATCTGGGGCCAACGTCCTGACTTTC.

This clonotype was observed a handful of times. V is TRBV9 and J is TRBJ2-1, with 9 bases that match TRBD1. The V gene end was trimmed by 5 bases and the J gene end by 10 bases; junction bases not matched to a gene: 10. The CDR3 is made up of 14 amino acids. Looked up from germline, CDR1 is SGDLS and CDR2 is YYNGEE. Here the CDR3 DNA reads TGTGCCAGCAGACCGGGACAGGGTGTCGGGGAGCAGTTCTTC. Amino acid sequence: CASRPGQGVGEQFF.

At least ten counts were recorded for this clonotype. The rearrangement joins TRBV12-3 or TRBV12-4 to TRBJ2-6; D is ambiguous. The CDR3 has 16 amino acids. V was pared by 2 bases and J by 0 bases, with 8 bases between. CDR3 residues: CASSLSRASGANVLTF. Here the CDR3 DNA reads TGTGCCAGCAGTTTAAGTCGCGCCTCTGGGGCCAACGTCCTGACTTTC.

This clonotype was counted at least ten times. The V gene is TRBV7-2, the J gene TRBJ1-1; D gene ambiguous. This CDR3 contains 15 residues. Germline V gene lookup returns CDR1 SGHTA and CDR2 FQGNSA. Trimming removed 8 bases from V and 4 bases from J, with 20 bases in between. The CDR3 DNA follows: TGTGCCAGCGCGCGGACGGGAGGAATGGGCACTGAAGCTTTCTTT. Its translation: CASARTGGMGTEAFF.

This clonotype occurred many times. The gene calls are TRBV7-9 and TRBJ1-1; D is uncertain. V lost 5 bases and J lost 2, with 12 bases in between. This CDR3 region has 14 residues. Germline CDR1 and CDR2: SEHNR and FQNEAQ (reference sequence). In DNA form, the CDR3 reads TGTGCCAGCAGCCCGTGGGTGGTAAACACTGAAGCTTTCTTT. Its translation is CASSPWVVNTEAFF.

In this sample, this clonotype turned up a few times. The V call is TRBV7-8, the J call TRBJ2-1; D not certain. Germline lookup yields CDR1 SGHVS and CDR2 FQNEAQ. Trimming removed 6 bases from V and 5 bases from J, with 17 bases in between. CDR3 length: 15 residues. The CDR3: CASSWQPEFHNEQFF. For the CDR3, the DNA is TGTGCCAGCAGTTGGCAGCCCGAATTCCACAATGAGCAGTTCTTC.

This clonotype was counted between two and nine times. This chain links TRBV10-3 with TRBJ2-5; D gene unclear. CDR1 is ENHRY, CDR2 SYGVKD, per germline. Trimming removed 10 bases at V and 1 base at J, with 7 bases between. The CDR3 contains 11 residues. CDR3 nucleotides: TGTGCCACCTCCCCCCAAGAGACCCAGTACTTC. Translated, it gives CATSPQETQYF.

This clonotype was counted only a few times. The chain recombines TRBV11-2 with TRBJ2-7; 11 bases fit TRBD2. This CDR3 has 16 amino acids. CDR1 is SGHAT, CDR2 FQNNGV, per germline. Trimming took 1 base from V and 3 from J; bases not matched to a gene: 5. CDR3 nucleotide sequence: TGTGCCAGCAGCTTAGGACTAGCGGGACATATCTACGAGCAGTACTTC. Translated: CASSLGLAGHIYEQYF.

This chain uses TRBV12-3 or TRBV12-4 with TRBJ2-1; 10 bases are a match to TRBD2. The CDR3 runs 14 residues. Trimming took 8 bases from V and 5 from J; bases not matched to a gene: 6. CDR3 residues: CASGASGRNNEQFF. DNA for the CDR3: TGTGCCAGCGGAGCTAGCGGGAGAAACAATGAGCAGTTCTTC.

The CDR3: CATSDPDGRVNEQFF. As DNA, the CDR3 is TGTGCCACCAGTGATCCCGACGGGAGGGTTAATGAGCAGTTCTTC. The gene calls are TRBV24-1 and TRBJ2-1; TRBD2 matches 8 bases. This CDR3 has 15 amino acids. CDR1 KGHDR and CDR2 SFDVKD come from the germline V gene. Trimming removed 3 bases from V and 7 bases from J; junction bases left unmatched: 7.